This is a list of T cell receptor beta chains from one sample in a study of blood T cell repertoires in COVID-19. Profiling relied on immunoSEQ multiplex PCR, and the TCRdb table lists in-frame clones only, not all of them. This repertoire shows 100,000 to 130,000 clones, 89% found once; its top ten account for 4% to 6%. Sequenced sample: peripheral blood. The receptors derive from a man in his forties or fifties with active or convalescent COVID-19. Each CDR3 is given with its conserved first and last residue. Fields, in order: CDR3 protein, CDR3 DNA, J gene, D gene, CDR3 length, V gene, clone size. A D gene is named only where the DNA matches it firmly. Clone size is shown for a subset of rows, as once, few, many or a class of expanded clone.

cdr3_aa: CASSLVAAGAFGTQYF
cdr3_nt: TGTGCCAGCAGCCTCGTTGCGGCAGGGGCCTTTGGGACCCAGTACTTC
j_call: TRBJ2-5
d_call: .
cdr3_length: 16
v_call: TRBV28
clone_size: .

cdr3_aa: CASSLGQGAPYEQYF
cdr3_nt: TGTGCCAGCAGCTTGGGGCAGGGGGCCCCTTACGAGCAGTACTTC
j_call: TRBJ2-7
d_call: TRBD1
cdr3_length: 15
v_call: TRBV5-8
clone_size: .

cdr3_aa: CASSSLRTEAFF
cdr3_nt: TGTGCCAGCTCATCCCTGCGCACTGAAGCTTTCTTT
j_call: TRBJ1-1
d_call: .
cdr3_length: 12
v_call: TRBV18
clone_size: once

cdr3_aa: CASSLSGYNEQFF
cdr3_nt: TGCGCCAGCAGCTTGAGCGGGTACAATGAGCAGTTCTTC
j_call: TRBJ2-1
d_call: .
cdr3_length: 13
v_call: TRBV5-1
clone_size: .

cdr3_aa: CASSILAHEQFF
cdr3_nt: TGTGCCAGTAGTATTCTAGCGCATGAGCAGTTCTTC
j_call: TRBJ2-1
d_call: .
cdr3_length: 12
v_call: TRBV19
clone_size: .

cdr3_aa: CASSYHRGQNGYTF
cdr3_nt: TGTGCCAGCAGTTACCACAGGGGGCAAAATGGCTACACCTTC
j_call: TRBJ1-2
d_call: TRBD1
cdr3_length: 14
v_call: TRBV6-2/TRBV6-3
clone_size: .

cdr3_aa: CASSYSNGESQYF
cdr3_nt: TGTGCCAGCAGTTACTCGAACGGGGAGTCCCAGTACTTC
j_call: TRBJ2-5
d_call: .
cdr3_length: 13
v_call: TRBV6-2/TRBV6-3
clone_size: .

cdr3_aa: CSCQLSTEAFF
cdr3_nt: TGCAGCTGCCAACTAAGCACTGAAGCTTTCTTT
j_call: TRBJ1-1
d_call: .
cdr3_length: 11
v_call: TRBV29-1
clone_size: .

cdr3_aa: CASSLGGTASQPQHF
cdr3_nt: TGTGCCAGCAGCTTAGGCGGGACAGCAAGTCAGCCCCAGCATTTT
j_call: TRBJ1-5
d_call: TRBD1
cdr3_length: 15
v_call: TRBV7-2
clone_size: .

cdr3_aa: CASTSHTGTYEQYF
cdr3_nt: TGTGCCAGCACCTCTCACACAGGGACCTACGAGCAGTACTTC
j_call: TRBJ2-7
d_call: .
cdr3_length: 14
v_call: TRBV28
clone_size: .

cdr3_aa: CASSSMTGINYGYTF
cdr3_nt: TGTGCCAGCAGCTCGATGACAGGGATAAACTATGGCTACACCTTC
j_call: TRBJ1-2
d_call: TRBD1
cdr3_length: 15
v_call: TRBV11-2
clone_size: .

cdr3_aa: CASSINGVDTQYF
cdr3_nt: TGTGCCAGTAGTATCAACGGGGTTGATACGCAGTATTTT
j_call: TRBJ2-3
d_call: .
cdr3_length: 13
v_call: TRBV19
clone_size: .

cdr3_aa: CASSQASRGLSGNTIYF
cdr3_nt: TGCGCCAGCAGCCAAGCCTCCAGGGGGCTCTCTGGAAACACCATATATTTT
j_call: TRBJ1-3
d_call: TRBD1
cdr3_length: 17
v_call: TRBV4-3
clone_size: .

cdr3_aa: CASSIGTPGQPQHF
cdr3_nt: TGTGCCAGCAGCATCGGGACTCCAGGTCAGCCCCAGCATTTT
j_call: TRBJ1-5
d_call: .
cdr3_length: 14
v_call: TRBV14
clone_size: .

cdr3_aa: CASSLVATDNYGYTF
cdr3_nt: TGTGCCAGCAGCTTAGTAGCGACTGATAACTATGGCTACACCTTC
j_call: TRBJ1-2
d_call: .
cdr3_length: 15
v_call: TRBV7-2
clone_size: .

cdr3_aa: CASSDRLTDTQYF
cdr3_nt: TGTGCCAGCAGCGACAGGTTAACAGATACGCAGTATTTT
j_call: TRBJ2-3
d_call: .
cdr3_length: 13
v_call: TRBV11-3
clone_size: .

cdr3_aa: CASSLGTGGTGELFF
cdr3_nt: TGTGCCAGCAGCTTGGGGACAGGTGGCACCGGGGAGCTGTTTTTT
j_call: TRBJ2-2
d_call: TRBD1
cdr3_length: 15
v_call: TRBV5-4
clone_size: .

cdr3_aa: CAWSVGSGNYYEQYF
cdr3_nt: TGTGCCTGGAGTGTTGGGAGCGGGAACTACTACGAGCAGTACTTC
j_call: TRBJ2-7
d_call: TRBD2
cdr3_length: 15
v_call: TRBV30
clone_size: .

cdr3_aa: CASRYGTGTADTQYF
cdr3_nt: TGCGCCAGCAGATACGGGACAGGGACTGCAGATACGCAGTATTTT
j_call: TRBJ2-3
d_call: TRBD1
cdr3_length: 15
v_call: TRBV10-2
clone_size: once

cdr3_aa: CASSYSFVGNTEAFF
cdr3_nt: TGTGCCAGCAGTTACTCTTTCGTCGGGAACACTGAAGCTTTCTTT
j_call: TRBJ1-1
d_call: .
cdr3_length: 15
v_call: TRBV6-5
clone_size: .

cdr3_aa: CASKPGTGDYEQYF
cdr3_nt: TGTGCCAGTAAACCCGGGACAGGAGACTACGAGCAGTACTTC
j_call: TRBJ2-7
d_call: TRBD1
cdr3_length: 14
v_call: TRBV19
clone_size: .

cdr3_aa: CASSPKQLATYNEQFF
cdr3_nt: TGCGCCAGCAGCCCGAAGCAACTAGCAACATACAATGAGCAGTTCTTC
j_call: TRBJ2-1
d_call: .
cdr3_length: 16
v_call: TRBV4-1
clone_size: .

cdr3_aa: CASSPGTSGQETQYF
cdr3_nt: TGCGCCAGCAGCCCCGGGACTAGCGGCCAAGAGACCCAGTACTTC
j_call: TRBJ2-5
d_call: TRBD2
cdr3_length: 15
v_call: TRBV4-3
clone_size: .

cdr3_aa: CASSHGPGGYGYTF
cdr3_nt: TGCGCCAGCAGCCATGGGCCCGGAGGCTATGGCTACACCTTC
j_call: TRBJ1-2
d_call: .
cdr3_length: 14
v_call: TRBV4-1
clone_size: .

cdr3_aa: CASSQGSGQGYEQYF
cdr3_nt: TGCGCCAGCAGCCAAGGAAGCGGACAGGGCTACGAGCAGTACTTC
j_call: TRBJ2-7
d_call: TRBD1
cdr3_length: 15
v_call: TRBV4-3
clone_size: .

cdr3_aa: CSASVQNYEQYF
cdr3_nt: TGCAGTGCTAGTGTACAGAACTACGAGCAGTACTTC
j_call: TRBJ2-7
d_call: .
cdr3_length: 12
v_call: TRBV20-1
clone_size: .

cdr3_aa: CASRERELYTGELFF
cdr3_nt: TGTGCCAGCAGAGAGCGGGAGTTGTACACCGGGGAGCTGTTTTTT
j_call: TRBJ2-2
d_call: TRBD2
cdr3_length: 15
v_call: TRBV28
clone_size: .

cdr3_aa: CASSGQSGRAPGELFF
cdr3_nt: TGTGCCAGCAGCGGACAGAGCGGGAGGGCCCCCGGGGAGCTGTTTTTT
j_call: TRBJ2-2
d_call: TRBD2
cdr3_length: 16
v_call: TRBV9
clone_size: .

cdr3_aa: CASNKDRSQPQHF
cdr3_nt: TGTGCCAGCAATAAAGACAGAAGCCAGCCCCAGCATTTT
j_call: TRBJ1-5
d_call: .
cdr3_length: 13
v_call: TRBV2
clone_size: .

cdr3_aa: CASSLAPGKDHEQYF
cdr3_nt: TGTGCCAGCAGCTTAGCCCCGGGTAAGGATCACGAGCAGTACTTC
j_call: TRBJ2-7
d_call: .
cdr3_length: 15
v_call: TRBV7-3
clone_size: .

cdr3_aa: CAISESEGQGRQPQHF
cdr3_nt: TGTGCCATCAGTGAGTCGGAGGGACAGGGACGGCAGCCCCAGCATTTT
j_call: TRBJ1-5
d_call: TRBD1
cdr3_length: 16
v_call: TRBV10-3
clone_size: .

cdr3_aa: CASRELAGVTDTQYF
cdr3_nt: TGTGCCAGCAGAGAACTAGCGGGAGTCACAGATACGCAGTATTTT
j_call: TRBJ2-3
d_call: TRBD2
cdr3_length: 15
v_call: TRBV28
clone_size: .

cdr3_aa: CASSITSGSFPGELFF
cdr3_nt: TGTGCCAGCAGCATCACTAGCGGGAGCTTTCCCGGGGAGCTGTTTTTT
j_call: TRBJ2-2
d_call: TRBD2
cdr3_length: 16
v_call: TRBV7-2
clone_size: .

cdr3_aa: CATESTDPKLFF
cdr3_nt: TGTGCCACGGAAAGCACAGACCCGAAGCTGTTTTTT
j_call: TRBJ2-2
d_call: .
cdr3_length: 12
v_call: TRBV28
clone_size: .

cdr3_aa: CASSQGAPAKNIQYF
cdr3_nt: TGTGCCAGCTCACAGGGGGCCCCAGCCAAAAACATTCAGTACTTC
j_call: TRBJ2-4
d_call: TRBD1
cdr3_length: 15
v_call: TRBV18
clone_size: once

cdr3_aa: CASSYSGTGVFQPQHF
cdr3_nt: TGTGCCAGCAGTTACTCTGGGACAGGGGTGTTTCAGCCCCAGCATTTT
j_call: TRBJ1-5
d_call: TRBD1
cdr3_length: 16
v_call: TRBV6-5
clone_size: .

cdr3_aa: CASSSGQGNSPLHF
cdr3_nt: TGTGCCAGCAGCTCAGGACAGGGGAATTCACCCCTCCACTTT
j_call: TRBJ1-6
d_call: TRBD1
cdr3_length: 14
v_call: TRBV7-9
clone_size: .

cdr3_aa: CASRVGGRGQGLSQPQHF
cdr3_nt: TGTGCCAGCAGGGTTGGGGGTAGGGGACAGGGTCTTAGTCAGCCCCAGCATTTT
j_call: TRBJ1-5
d_call: TRBD1
cdr3_length: 18
v_call: TRBV28
clone_size: .

cdr3_aa: CASSPRSGSGWNTGELFF
cdr3_nt: TGTGCCAGCAGCCCCAGGAGCGGGAGTGGGTGGAACACCGGGGAGCTGTTTTTT
j_call: TRBJ2-2
d_call: TRBD2
cdr3_length: 18
v_call: TRBV7-2
clone_size: .

cdr3_aa: CASRPYGGNEQFF
cdr3_nt: TGTGCCAGTAGACCGTACGGGGGAAATGAGCAGTTCTTC
j_call: TRBJ2-1
d_call: .
cdr3_length: 13
v_call: TRBV19
clone_size: .

cdr3_aa: CASSRGQGATYEQFF
cdr3_nt: TGTGCCAGCAGTCGCGGACAGGGGGCTACCTATGAGCAGTTCTTC
j_call: TRBJ2-1
d_call: TRBD1
cdr3_length: 15
v_call: TRBV5-8
clone_size: .

cdr3_aa: CSVAGTSGTYEQYF
cdr3_nt: TGCAGCGTCGCCGGGACTAGCGGGACCTACGAGCAGTACTTC
j_call: TRBJ2-7
d_call: TRBD2
cdr3_length: 14
v_call: TRBV29-1
clone_size: .

cdr3_aa: CASSLGQGVSNYGYTF
cdr3_nt: TGTGCCAGCAGCCTGGGACAGGGGGTTTCTAACTATGGCTACACCTTC
j_call: TRBJ1-2
d_call: TRBD1
cdr3_length: 16
v_call: TRBV5-6
clone_size: once

cdr3_aa: CASSWTVPVQGLPNEQFF
cdr3_nt: TGCGCCAGCAGCTGGACCGTCCCGGTTCAGGGACTCCCCAATGAGCAGTTCTTC
j_call: TRBJ2-1
d_call: .
cdr3_length: 18
v_call: TRBV5-1
clone_size: .

cdr3_aa: CAWSGLTSGRADTQYF
cdr3_nt: TGTGCCTGGAGTGGTCTGACTAGCGGGCGGGCAGATACGCAGTATTTT
j_call: TRBJ2-3
d_call: TRBD2
cdr3_length: 16
v_call: TRBV30
clone_size: .

cdr3_aa: CASSSRTSGLFYNEQFF
cdr3_nt: TGTGCCAGCAGTTCACGGACTAGCGGATTATTCTACAATGAGCAGTTCTTC
j_call: TRBJ2-1
d_call: TRBD2
cdr3_length: 17
v_call: TRBV27
clone_size: .

cdr3_aa: CATQRIRREGGETQYF
cdr3_nt: TGTGCCACCCAGAGGATAAGGCGGGAGGGAGGGGAGACCCAGTACTTC
j_call: TRBJ2-5
d_call: TRBD2
cdr3_length: 16
v_call: TRBV7-3
clone_size: .

cdr3_aa: CASSPGQGAYEQYF
cdr3_nt: TGTGCCAGCAGCCCGGGACAGGGGGCCTACGAGCAGTACTTC
j_call: TRBJ2-7
d_call: TRBD1
cdr3_length: 14
v_call: TRBV6-5
clone_size: .

cdr3_aa: CASSGSGTGVRADYGYTF
cdr3_nt: TGCGCCAGCAGCGGAAGCGGGACAGGGGTCCGGGCTGACTATGGCTACACCTTC
j_call: TRBJ1-2
d_call: TRBD1
cdr3_length: 18
v_call: TRBV5-1
clone_size: .

cdr3_aa: CASSLEGLAVEQYF
cdr3_nt: TGTGCCAGCAGCTTAGAGGGTCTAGCGGTTGAGCAGTACTTC
j_call: TRBJ2-7
d_call: TRBD2
cdr3_length: 14
v_call: TRBV7-2
clone_size: once

cdr3_aa: CASSVDNHRGTKAFF
cdr3_nt: TGTGCCAGCAGCGTGGATAATCACAGGGGGACCAAAGCTTTCTTT
j_call: TRBJ1-1
d_call: TRBD1
cdr3_length: 15
v_call: TRBV5-4
clone_size: .

cdr3_aa: CASTIQGIGPQHF
cdr3_nt: TGTGCCAGCACCATTCAGGGGATCGGGCCCCAGCATTTT
j_call: TRBJ1-5
d_call: .
cdr3_length: 13
v_call: TRBV28
clone_size: .